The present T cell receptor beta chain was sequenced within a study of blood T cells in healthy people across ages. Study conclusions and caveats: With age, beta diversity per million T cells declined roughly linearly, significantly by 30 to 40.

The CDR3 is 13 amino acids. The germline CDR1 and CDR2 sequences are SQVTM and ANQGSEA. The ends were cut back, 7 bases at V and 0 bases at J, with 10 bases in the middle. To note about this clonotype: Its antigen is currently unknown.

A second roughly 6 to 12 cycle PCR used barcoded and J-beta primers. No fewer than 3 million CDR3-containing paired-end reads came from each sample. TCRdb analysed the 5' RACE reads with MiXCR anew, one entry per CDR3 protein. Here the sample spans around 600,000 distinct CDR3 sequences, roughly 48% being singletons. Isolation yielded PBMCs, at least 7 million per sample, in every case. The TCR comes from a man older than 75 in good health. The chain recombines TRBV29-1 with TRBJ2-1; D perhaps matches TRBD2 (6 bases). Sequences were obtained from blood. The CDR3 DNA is TGCAGCGGGGACTCAAGCTCCTACAATGAGCAGTTCTTC. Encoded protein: CSGDSSSYNEQFF.